This TCR beta chain was identified during a study of T cell repertoires in cytomegalovirus infection. The overall study: Well-studied HLA-B-restricted CMV epitopes were used in the study alongside recently identified HLA-C-restricted ones. An indication of both CMV infection and matching HLA type came from public TCR beta signatures.

This clonotype was seen a handful of times. What it binds is unknown. Broader study findings: Public TCR beta family frequency separated CMV-and-HLA carriers, including in an independent cohort. The response measured ex vivo was dominated by TCR beta clonotypes (HLA-C-restricted and CMV-specific).

V shed 6 bases and J shed 5 bases, with 22 bases lying between them. CDR3 length: 16 amino acids. CDR1 is MNHEY, CDR2 SVGAGI, per germline. MiXCR, run by TCRdb on the reads, gives a single entry per CDR3 protein. The sample has approximately 100,000 distinct CDR3 sequences, roughly 40% seen once. This sequence originates from a human donor in good health (CMV status not recorded). Some clones in this sample may be carry-over from other donors' samples. The V and J genes are TRBV6-5 and TRBJ1-2, with TRBD1 as a possible D gene (6 bases). The sample was CD8+ T cells from cultured PBMCs, taken from culture after CMV antigen stimulation. The CDR3 DNA is TGTGCCAGCAGAGCGGGGGCCCGAGGTTCTGGGTATGGCTACACCTTC. Amino acid sequence: CASRAGARGSGYGYTF.